The rows below give T cell receptor beta chains drawn from one sample of a study of T cells after yellow fever vaccination. TCRdb processed the 5' RACE reads anew with MiXCR; each CDR3 protein has one entry. The sample records about 120,000 distinct CDR3 sequences, around 15% being singletons. Sequenced material: CD8+ T cells sorted from PBMCs, taken 5 days after the yellow fever booster vaccination. Every receptor here comes from a man aged 18 to 29 who received the YFV17D yellow fever vaccine. CDR3s include the opening cysteine and the closing phenylalanine or tryptophan.

TRBJ2-7	TRBV6-6	CASSYETSGLYVTYEQYF
TRBJ2-7	TRBV7-6	CASSPLEAEQYF
TRBJ2-5	TRBV27	CASSLGGDRAQYF
TRBJ2-2	TRBV4-3	CASSWTGSGGELFF
TRBJ1-1	TRBV29-1	CSIYTAMNTEAFF
TRBJ1-6	TRBV4-1	CASSQQGTGVSPLHF
TRBJ2-5	TRBV12-3/TRBV12-4	CASSPQGAVMGETQYF
TRBJ1-1	TRBV15	CATSRDYSANTEAFF
TRBJ2-3	TRBV29-1	CSVEGSGKVTDTQYF
TRBJ1-2	TRBV7-9	CASTLRSRDNGYTF
TRBJ2-2	TRBV6-6	CASSHDGNTGELFF
TRBJ2-1	TRBV4-3	CASSQEAVTYNEQFF
TRBJ1-1	TRBV6-6	CASSQTWQNTEAFF
TRBJ2-3	TRBV4-1	CASSPAGDGVSTDTQYF
TRBJ2-5	TRBV10-3	CAISEVSEQETQYF
TRBJ1-1	TRBV29-1	CSVEDRTYSGGPKAFF
TRBJ1-1	TRBV5-1	CASSPGHLNTEAFF
TRBJ1-1	TRBV4-1	CASSQEVRGLGTEAFF
TRBJ2-4	TRBV5-6	CASSSLLGLAKNIQYF
TRBJ1-2	TRBV6-5	CASSYSGRFQSNYGYTF
TRBJ2-3	TRBV20-1	CSARGLAGGWSTDTQYF
TRBJ2-3	TRBV12-3/TRBV12-4	CASSFLGGQEIDTQYF
TRBJ2-2	TRBV7-6	CASMPTGGTGELFF
TRBJ2-1	TRBV11-2	CASRSGGGYNEQFF
TRBJ1-3	TRBV10-3	CAINDRDSGNTIYF
TRBJ2-3	TRBV20-1	CSARGVSSGLGRDTQYF
TRBJ2-2	TRBV7-2	CASSLVGSTGELFF
TRBJ2-7	TRBV20-1	CSARDPLAGDYEQYF
TRBJ1-6	TRBV4-3	CASRTELGGARNSPLHF
TRBJ2-3	TRBV28	CASSFSLQGGTDTQYF
TRBJ2-7	TRBV27	CASSLSGGQTYEQYF
TRBJ2-3	TRBV27	CASSTSRDTQYF
TRBJ1-2	TRBV5-5	CASSSTPQGSDYGYTF
TRBJ2-1	TRBV30	CAWSMRVNEQFF
TRBJ1-1	TRBV14	CASSAPGTAYMNTEAFF
TRBJ2-3	TRBV7-3	CASSLYSGDTDTQYF
TRBJ2-3	TRBV7-3	CASSLAGAFDTQYF
TRBJ1-1	TRBV7-9	CASQPTSGTVNTEAFF
TRBJ2-7	TRBV6-6	CASSFGTAASYEQYF
TRBJ2-7	TRBV29-1	CSAMGQNYEQYF
TRBJ2-3	TRBV20-1	CSAGGSRGPSTDTQYF
TRBJ1-5	TRBV4-3	CASSQDLDFNQPQHF
TRBJ2-3	TRBV4-3	CASSQDLALWGTDTQYF
TRBJ2-7	TRBV6-5	CASSWSYGSTEYF
TRBJ2-2	TRBV7-9	CASSPTGSSTGELFF
TRBJ2-3	TRBV7-3	CASSFVVSDTQYF
TRBJ1-2	TRBV20-1	CSHPSRGYTF
TRBJ2-1	TRBV4-2	CASSQFHWSRYNEQFF
TRBJ1-1	TRBV3-1	CASSHARGVRTTEAFF
TRBJ2-3	TRBV20-1	CSAREGRYTQYF
TRBJ2-1	TRBV5-1	CASSPGLGFDEQFF